The clone carrying this T cell receptor beta chain was picked up a small number of times. The antigen is unknown. This specimen comes from a study of cytomegalovirus exposure and HLA in healthy donors. Whole-study results and caveats: CMV antigen specificity of a few CMV-associated chains was confirmed in vitro. Several of the most significant clusters appeared linked to common viral pathogens, based on a later analysis. For most TCR beta V segments, an earlier analysis put the productive rate at about 90% or about 30% of the time. Later, TCR association rates were found to vary by HLA locus, highest for DRB1 and lowest for HLA-C.

The study ran its PCR with 60 Vbeta and 13 Jbeta primers. Clones were sequenced by immunoSEQ multiplex PCR, and TCRdb holds only the in-frame ones, with some missing. Counted here are around 120,000 clones, 15% occurring once; the ten biggest clones make up 1.5% to 2%. The sequenced sample consisted of PBMCs. The sequence was collected from a woman aged 18-29 years in good health and CMV-seronegative.

CDR3 nucleotides: TGTGCCAGCAGTTACTCACAGGGACGGCAGCCCCAGCATTTT. It is translated as CASSYSQGRQPQHF. This sequence joins TRBV6-5 and TRBJ1-5, with D maybe TRBD1 (6 bases). Trimming pared 0 bases from V and 7 bases from J, leaving 10 bases between. Germline assignment: CDR1 MNHEY and CDR2 SVGAGI. The CDR3 is made up of 14 amino acids.